A selection of T cell receptor beta chains follows, all from one sample in a study of shared clonotypes between healthy human individuals. Clones were read by immunoSEQ multiplex PCR, and TCRdb kept only the in-frame ones, dropping some. Counted here are fewer than 850,000 clones, roughly 96% occurring once; the ten biggest clones make up around 0.25%. Sequencing used naive CD8+ T cells sorted from blood. These receptors all stem from a man between 25 and 39 years old in good health. CDR3s include the opening cysteine and the closing phenylalanine or tryptophan. The D gene is left open where the match is weak. Only some rows state a clone size, as once, few, many or a class for expanded clones.

abundance	v_gene	d_gene	j_gene	CDR3aa	CDR3nt
.	TRBV7-8	.	TRBJ1-1	CASSLEGGLGTEAFF	TGTGCCAGCAGCTTAGAAGGGGGTTTGGGCACTGAAGCTTTCTTT
.	TRBV29-1	.	TRBJ1-1	CSVIGGVMNTEAFF	TGCAGCGTTATAGGAGGGGTCATGAACACTGAAGCTTTCTTT
.	TRBV9	TRBD1	TRBJ2-1	CASTHWDSDNEQFF	TGTGCCAGCACCCATTGGGACAGCGACAATGAGCAGTTCTTC
once	TRBV5-4	.	TRBJ1-2	CASSPGGLANYGYTF	TGTGCCAGCAGCCCGGGGGGTTTAGCTAACTATGGCTACACCTTC
.	TRBV7-8	.	TRBJ2-5	CASSQGGLPSETQYF	TGTGCCAGCAGCCAGGGCGGCCTACCGTCCGAGACCCAGTACTTC
few	TRBV11-2	.	TRBJ2-7	CASSLVLRTWEQYF	TGTGCCAGCAGCTTAGTTCTTCGTACATGGGAGCAGTACTTC
.	TRBV2	.	TRBJ1-2	CASRSLGYTF	TGTGCCAGCAGGAGTTTGGGCTACACCTTC
.	TRBV7-9	.	TRBJ1-2	CASSLVRAQFNYGYTF	TGTGCCAGCAGCTTAGTTAGGGCACAGTTTAACTATGGCTACACCTTC
.	TRBV29-1	TRBD2	TRBJ2-1	CSVEDGTSGISYNEQFF	TGCAGCGTTGAAGACGGGACTAGCGGGATCTCCTACAATGAGCAGTTCTTC
.	TRBV4-3	TRBD2	TRBJ2-2	CASSQDQPGLADFTGELFF	TGCGCCAGCAGCCAAGACCAACCGGGACTAGCGGATTTCACCGGGGAGCTGTTTTTT
.	TRBV5-4	.	TRBJ2-7	CASSHYQGTYEQYF	TGTGCCAGCAGTCATTATCAGGGAACCTACGAGCAGTACTTC
.	TRBV4-3	.	TRBJ2-1	CASSQDWRPDNEQFF	TGCGCCAGCAGCCAAGATTGGCGGCCAGACAATGAGCAGTTCTTC
.	TRBV27	.	TRBJ2-1	CASVGSGKRGNEQFF	TGTGCCAGCGTTGGGAGTGGGAAAAGAGGCAATGAGCAGTTCTTC
.	TRBV11-2	TRBD2	TRBJ2-7	CASSVSSGGTYEQYF	TGTGCCAGCAGCGTCTCTAGCGGAGGGACCTACGAGCAGTACTTC
.	TRBV28	.	TRBJ1-1	CASTENPHRVDTEAFF	TGTGCCAGCACCGAGAATCCACATAGGGTTGACACTGAAGCTTTCTTT
.	TRBV27	.	TRBJ2-1	CASSSPDTHNEQFF	TGTGCCAGCAGTTCCCCTGACACCCACAATGAGCAGTTCTTC
.	TRBV7-8	TRBD2	TRBJ2-1	CASSLGASGSHNEQFF	TGTGCCAGCAGCTTAGGGGCTAGCGGGAGCCACAATGAGCAGTTCTTC
.	TRBV5-6	.	TRBJ1-1	CASSYPYPNTEAFF	TGTGCCAGCAGCTACCCATATCCCAACACTGAAGCTTTCTTT
.	TRBV28	.	TRBJ1-5	CASSPPFGQPYSNQPQHF	TGTGCCAGCAGTCCCCCGTTTGGGCAGCCTTATAGCAATCAGCCCCAGCATTTT
.	TRBV27	.	TRBJ1-3	CASSPGGRGNTIYF	TGTGCCAGCAGTCCGGGGGGCAGGGGAAACACCATATATTTT
.	TRBV15	.	TRBJ1-3	CATSRGAVSGNTIYF	TGTGCCACCAGCAGAGGGGCAGTCTCTGGAAACACCATATATTTT
.	TRBV28	TRBD1	TRBJ2-2	CASSWTGRELFF	TGTGCCAGCAGTTGGACAGGAAGGGAACTGTTTTTT
once	TRBV27	.	TRBJ1-5	CASSLIGGPSNQPQHF	TGTGCCAGCAGTTTAATAGGAGGGCCGAGCAATCAGCCCCAGCATTTT
.	TRBV6-5	TRBD2	TRBJ2-1	CASTLGGGRGDEQFF	TGTGCCAGCACCCTCGGGGGGGGGCGCGGGGATGAGCAGTTCTTC
.	TRBV6-5	TRBD2	TRBJ2-2	CASSYLAGTGELFF	TGTGCCAGCAGTTATCTAGCGGGAACCGGGGAGCTGTTTTTT
.	TRBV1	.	TRBJ2-4	CTSSQEGVRASGSHIQYF	TGCACCAGCAGCCAAGAAGGTGTCAGGGCTAGCGGGAGTCACATTCAGTACTTC
.	TRBV15	TRBD2	TRBJ2-7	CATSLSGGLVYEQYF	TGTGCCACCAGCCTAAGTGGGGGACTAGTTTACGAGCAGTACTTC
.	TRBV1	.	TRBJ2-3	CTSSQGWGQKKSNSTDTQYF	TGCACCAGCAGCCAAGGGTGGGGACAGAAAAAGTCGAATAGCACAGATACGCAGTATTTT
.	TRBV7-9	TRBD1	TRBJ2-7	CASSLPGTGGDIYEQYF	TGTGCCAGCAGCCTCCCCGGGACAGGGGGCGACATCTACGAGCAGTACTTC
once	TRBV7-9	.	TRBJ2-1	CATWRTLSYNEQFF	TGTGCCACCTGGCGGACACTGTCCTACAATGAGCAGTTCTTC
.	TRBV10-2	TRBD2	TRBJ2-3	CASSQRERGLGRDTQYF	TGCGCCAGCAGCCAGAGGGAGCGGGGTCTAGGGAGAGATACGCAGTATTTT
.	TRBV21-1	.	TRBJ1-2	CASSTRTGGLSSRYGYTF	TGTGCCAGCAGCACCCGGACAGGGGGCCTGTCTTCAAGGTATGGCTACACCTTC
.	TRBV5-5	.	TRBJ1-5	CARKDQPQHF	TGTGCCAGAAAAGACCAGCCCCAGCATTTT
once	TRBV29-1	TRBD1	TRBJ2-7	CSGGDRENYEQYF	TGCAGCGGGGGGGACAGGGAGAACTACGAGCAGTACTTC
.	TRBV28	.	TRBJ1-5	CASSLEQGVQPQHF	TGTGCCAGCAGTCTCGAACAGGGAGTTCAGCCCCAGCATTTT
.	TRBV4-1	.	TRBJ2-7	CASREIFGGSYEQYF	TGCGCCAGCAGAGAAATATTTGGAGGCTCCTACGAGCAGTACTTC
.	TRBV13	.	TRBJ2-7	CASSGRLLNEQYF	TGTGCCAGCAGCGGGCGGCTCTTGAACGAGCAGTACTTC
once	TRBV5-1	.	TRBJ1-2	CASSDRYGYTF	TGCGCCAGCAGCGACAGGTATGGCTACACCTTC
.	TRBV5-5	.	TRBJ2-6	CASSLRVGGPGANVLTF	TGTGCCAGCAGCTTGCGAGTTGGGGGGCCAGGGGCCAACGTCCTGACTTTC
.	TRBV6-6	.	TRBJ2-1	CASSYSLEGTGNEQFF	TGTGCCAGCAGTTACTCATTGGAGGGGACTGGGAATGAGCAGTTCTTC